Listed here is a single T cell receptor (beta chain). What it binds is unknown. Patients were ineligible given autoimmune disease history or systemic immunosuppression. The data were taken from a study of OX40 agonist ivuxolimab in advanced cancers. Germline CDR1 is MNHNY and CDR2 is SVGAGI (reference sequence). The CDR3 loop spans 15 amino acids. Losses at the gene ends were 0 bases for V and 7 bases for J; bases not matched to a gene: 4. The study, taken as a whole, reports: Expanded clones belonging to CD8+ T cells outnumbered, on average, those of CD4+.

Libraries were prepared by immunoSEQ multiplex PCR; TCRdb keeps only in-frame clonotypes and omits some of them. The top ten clones hold about 16% of a sample with 20,000 or so clones, just over 85% of them seen once. The source of this sequence is an adult with an advanced solid tumor such as melanoma, head and neck, liver or kidney cancer. The sequences come from CD4+ or CD8+ T cells sorted from blood, collected in a trial of the OX40 agonist ivuxolimab. The rearrangement joins TRBV6-6 to TRBJ2-1; 9 bases fit TRBD2. The CDR3 DNA is TGTGCCAGCAGTTACTCCGGCGGGGGGGCAAATGAGCAGTTCTTC. Translation gives CASSYSGGGANEQFF.